These 3 T cell receptor beta chains originate from one sample sequenced in a study of control samples from healthy donors and cancer patients. Here immunoSEQ multiplex PCR was the method, and the copy in TCRdb shows in-frame clones only, minus some. Of more than 150,000 clones in the sample, around 90% were seen once. Sequenced sample: blood. Receptors originate from a woman in her 30s in good health.

V gene TRBV5-4 combines with J gene TRBJ2-3; D is possibly TRBD1 or TRBD2 (5 bases each). Germline lookup yields CDR1 SGHNT and CDR2 YYREEE (reference sequence). This CDR3 region has 13 residues. V dropped 4 bases and J dropped 1 base, with 7 bases sitting between them. CDR3: CASSRGGTDTQYF. DNA for the CDR3: TGTGCCAGCAGCCGGGGCGGCACAGATACGCAGTATTTT. The variable domain in full, completed from reference TRBV5-4 and TRBJ2-3, reads ETGVTQSPTHLIKTRGQQVTLRCSSQSGHNTVSWYQQALGQGPQFIFQYYREEENGRGNFPPRFSGLQFPNYSSELNVNALELDDSALYLCASSRGGTDTQYFGPGTRLTVL.

V and J are TRBV19 and TRBJ2-2, with unresolved D. The CDR3 covers 13 residues. CDR1 and CDR2 from the germline V gene are LNHDA and SQIVND (reference sequence). V dropped 10 bases and J dropped 1 base, with 10 bases sitting between them. CDR3 region: CATKRENTGELFF. The CDR3 DNA follows: TGTGCCACTAAGCGAGAGAACACCGGGGAGCTGTTTTTT.

The chain employs TRBV27 and TRBJ1-2; D remains unclear. This CDR3 spans 15 amino acids. CDR1 and CDR2 (germline): MNHEY, SMNVEV (reference sequence). V was trimmed by 5 bases and J by 5 bases, leaving 18 bases between them. CDR3 sequence (DNA): TGTGCCAGCAGTAAGCAGGCGCCGTCAGAATATGGCTACACCTTC. Translation gives CASSKQAPSEYGYTF.